A selection of T cell receptor beta chains follows, all from one sample in a study of beta chain features in type 1 diabetes. Here immunoSEQ multiplex PCR was the method, and the copy in TCRdb shows in-frame clones only, minus some. Here the sample spans 150,000 to 190,000 clones, around a tenth being singletons. Sequences were obtained from central memory CD4+ T cells from blood. All receptors come from a man aged 30 to 39 with type 1 diabetes. CDR3s include the opening cysteine and the closing phenylalanine or tryptophan. Fields, in order: V gene, D gene, clone size, J gene, CDR3 length, CDR3 DNA, CDR3 protein. The D gene is left open where the match is weak. Clone sizes are given selectively: once, few, many, or a class where the clone is expanded.

TRBV30	NA	NA	TRBJ2-7	16	TGTGCCTGGATCTCCGGACAGACAAGTTTCACCTACGAGCAGTACTTC	CAWISGQTSFTYEQYF
TRBV6-5	TRBD2	NA	TRBJ2-1	16	TGTGCCAGCAGTTCCCCGGGACTAGCGGGGCACAATGAGCAGTTCTTC	CASSSPGLAGHNEQFF
TRBV29-1	TRBD2	NA	TRBJ2-5	14	TGCAGCATCCTCGGCGGGGGGCGGAAAGAGACCCAGTACTTC	CSILGGGRKETQYF
TRBV29-1	TRBD1	few	TRBJ1-2	12	TGCAGCGTTTCCGGACAGGGATATGGCTACACCTTC	CSVSGQGYGYTF
TRBV29-1	NA	NA	TRBJ2-7	14	TGCAGCGTTCCAAAGGGACAATCGGGATACGAGCAGTACTTC	CSVPKGQSGYEQYF
TRBV29-1	TRBD2	many	TRBJ2-3	15	TGCAGCGCTGTAACTAGCGGGGGACGTACAGATACGCAGTATTTT	CSAVTSGGRTDTQYF
TRBV7-2	TRBD1	few	TRBJ2-3	15	TGTGCCAGCAGCGGGACAGGGGGCTACGCAGATACGCAGTATTTT	CASSGTGGYADTQYF
TRBV29-1	NA	few	TRBJ2-1	13	TGCAGCGTTGGGACTTTAAACTACAATGAGCAGTTCTTC	CSVGTLNYNEQFF
TRBV28	NA	NA	TRBJ1-5	14	TGTGCCAGCAGTTTATATAATAGCAATCAGCCCCAGCATTTT	CASSLYNSNQPQHF
TRBV28	TRBD2	NA	TRBJ2-7	14	TGTGCCAGCAGTTCGTATTATCTAGCGGCCGAGCAGTACTTC	CASSSYYLAAEQYF
TRBV19	TRBD2	NA	TRBJ2-7	14	TGTGCCAGTAGTAACCAGCGGGAGAGGTGCGAGCAGTACTTC	CASSNQRERCEQYF
TRBV7-9	TRBD2	few	TRBJ2-3	15	TGTGCCAGCAGCATGGGACTAGCGGACACAGATACGCAGTATTTT	CASSMGLADTDTQYF
TRBV7-9	TRBD2	few	TRBJ2-1	19	TGTGCCAGCAGCTCCCGCCTTGGTTCGAGCGGGAGCTCCTACAATGAGCAGTTCTTC	CASSSRLGSSGSSYNEQFF
TRBV9	NA	NA	TRBJ2-5	13	TGTGCCAGCAGCGCCTCAGGTGAAGAGACCCAGTACTTC	CASSASGEETQYF
TRBV2	NA	NA	TRBJ2-1	15	TGTGCCAGCAGTGAAGCGACTGGAACGGCCGATGAGCAGTTCTTC	CASSEATGTADEQFF
TRBV4-3	NA	few	TRBJ2-7	13	TGCGCCAGCAGCCAAAGACTCTGGCTCGAGCAGTACTTC	CASSQRLWLEQYF
TRBV29-1	NA	medium-sized	TRBJ2-7	11	TGCAGCGTCCGGAGGTTCTCCGAGCAGTACTTC	CSVRRFSEQYF
TRBV7-2	NA	once	TRBJ2-7	17	TGTGCCAGCAGCTTAGTTATAACTAGTCCCATCTCCTACGAGCAGTACTTC	CASSLVITSPISYEQYF
TRBV5-4	NA	few	TRBJ1-4	13	TGTGCCAGCAGCTTACAGGGTAACGAAAAACTGTTTTTT	CASSLQGNEKLFF
TRBV5-1	NA	NA	TRBJ2-1	17	TGCGCCAGCAGCTTGAGGTCCGTGACTGGTGATGGCAATGAGCAGTTCTTC	CASSLRSVTGDGNEQFF
TRBV5-1	TRBD1	NA	TRBJ2-3	16	TGCGCCAGCAGCTTGTTTTCGGGACAGATCACAGATACGCAGTATTTT	CASSLFSGQITDTQYF
TRBV5-1	NA	NA	TRBJ2-5	14	TGCGCCAGCAGCTTGGAACCTCCAGAAGAGACCCAGTACTTC	CASSLEPPEETQYF
TRBV6-1	TRBD1	NA	TRBJ2-5	14	TGTGCCAGCAGGCCTGGACAGGGGGTGGAGACCCAGTACTTC	CASRPGQGVETQYF
TRBV7-2	NA	few	TRBJ2-7	13	TGTGCCAGCAGCCCCCTGCGGGGTGCCGAGCAGTACTTC	CASSPLRGAEQYF
TRBV4-2	TRBD2	NA	TRBJ2-1	18	TGTGCCAGCAGCTTGGTAGCGGGCATTACTAGCTCCTACAATGAGCAGTTCTTC	CASSLVAGITSSYNEQFF
TRBV5-4	TRBD2	few	TRBJ2-3	16	TGTGCCAGCAGCCTTTCCCTAGCGGGAGTCCTGGATACGCAGTATTTT	CASSLSLAGVLDTQYF
TRBV9	NA	many	TRBJ2-5	13	TGTGCCAGCAGCGTAGCGGAGGGAGAGACCCAGTACTTC	CASSVAEGETQYF
TRBV4-3	TRBD1	NA	TRBJ2-7	15	TGCGCCAGCAGCCAAGCCGGGACAGGGGCCTACGAGCAGTACTTC	CASSQAGTGAYEQYF
TRBV10-3	NA	few	TRBJ1-1	15	TGTGCCATCAGAAGCACCGGGACACAGAACACTGAAGCTTTCTTT	CAIRSTGTQNTEAFF
TRBV5-1	TRBD1	NA	TRBJ1-2	15	TGCGCCAGCAGCGCGACCACCGGGACAGCCTATGGCTACACCTTC	CASSATTGTAYGYTF
TRBV5-1	NA	NA	TRBJ2-7	14	TGCGCCAGCAGCTTGGCACTTGGCCCGGGGGAGCAGTACTTC	CASSLALGPGEQYF
TRBV29-1	TRBD2	few	TRBJ2-7	13	TGCAGCGTTGAAGGAGCGGGGGACTACGAGCAGTACTTC	CSVEGAGDYEQYF
TRBV6-1	TRBD1	NA	TRBJ2-1	14	TGTGCCAGCAGCCCAGGGGGCGCGTACAATGAGCAGTTCTTC	CASSPGGAYNEQFF
TRBV9	NA	NA	TRBJ2-1	15	TGTGCCAGCAGCTTACAGGGTTTTGTGTACAATGAGCAGTTCTTC	CASSLQGFVYNEQFF
TRBV13	NA	few	TRBJ1-4	15	TGTGCCAGCAGCCCTCAGGGGAGGGTTCAGGAAAAACTGTTTTTT	CASSPQGRVQEKLFF
TRBV5-6	TRBD2	few	TRBJ2-1	14	TGTGCCAGCCCCGGACTAGCGGGAGGAGATGAGCAGTTCTTC	CASPGLAGGDEQFF
TRBV7-2	NA	NA	TRBJ2-3	14	TGTGCCAGCAGCTTAATGGCAGGGGAAGATACGCAGTATTTT	CASSLMAGEDTQYF
TRBV29-1	NA	NA	TRBJ2-7	14	TGCAGCGTTGCCCGGGACACACTTCCCTACGAGCAGTACTTC	CSVARDTLPYEQYF
TRBV19	TRBD2	NA	TRBJ2-7	15	TGTGCCAGTAGTATTGGCGGGAGTAATCTATACGAGCAGTACTTC	CASSIGGSNLYEQYF
TRBV5-4	TRBD2	few	TRBJ2-1	16	TGTGCCAGCAGCCCGGGGGGGACCAGGAACCACAATGAGCAGTTCTTC	CASSPGGTRNHNEQFF
TRBV11-2	TRBD2	NA	TRBJ2-5	17	TGTGCCAGCAGCTTAGAGGCTAGCGGGGGGTCCCAAGAGACCCAGTACTTC	CASSLEASGGSQETQYF
TRBV11-2	NA	few	TRBJ1-5	13	TGTGCCAGCAGCTTAGGTAGTCTGCAGCCCCAGCATTTT	CASSLGSLQPQHF
TRBV7-3	TRBD2	few	TRBJ2-5	18	TGTGCCAGCAGCTTAAACCCAGCGGGGAGCTCGGGCTCGGAGACCCAGTACTTC	CASSLNPAGSSGSETQYF
TRBV7-2	TRBD1	NA	TRBJ1-1	14	TGTGCCAGCAAGATTTACAGGGGGAACACTGAAGCTTTCTTT	CASKIYRGNTEAFF
TRBV7-9	NA	NA	TRBJ2-1	14	TGTGCCAGCAGCTTATCACTAGGGTACAATGAGCAGTTCTTC	CASSLSLGYNEQFF
TRBV2	NA	few	TRBJ1-1	16	TGTGCCAGCAGTATACGATCGACCGGAGCGAACACTGAAGCTTTCTTT	CASSIRSTGANTEAFF
TRBV7-3	NA	NA	TRBJ1-1	16	TGTGCCAGCAGCTTAACTCTCAGGGGAATAAGCGCTGAAGCTTTCTTT	CASSLTLRGISAEAFF
TRBV9	TRBD2	few	TRBJ2-3	15	TGTGCCAGCAGCGTAGCGGGAGGGCCCTTAGATACGCAGTATTTT	CASSVAGGPLDTQYF
TRBV27	TRBD2	few	TRBJ2-7	16	TGTGCCAGCAGTTACTATAGCGGGAGCCCCCAGTACGAGCAGTACTTC	CASSYYSGSPQYEQYF
TRBV27	TRBD1	NA	TRBJ1-4	17	TGTGCCAGCAGTTTAACAGGGGGCTTTGCAACTAATGAAAAACTGTTTTTT	CASSLTGGFATNEKLFF
TRBV19	TRBD1	NA	TRBJ1-1	17	TGTGCCAGTAGTATAGGTCGGCAGGGGGCCCCGAACACTGAAGCTTTCTTT	CASSIGRQGAPNTEAFF